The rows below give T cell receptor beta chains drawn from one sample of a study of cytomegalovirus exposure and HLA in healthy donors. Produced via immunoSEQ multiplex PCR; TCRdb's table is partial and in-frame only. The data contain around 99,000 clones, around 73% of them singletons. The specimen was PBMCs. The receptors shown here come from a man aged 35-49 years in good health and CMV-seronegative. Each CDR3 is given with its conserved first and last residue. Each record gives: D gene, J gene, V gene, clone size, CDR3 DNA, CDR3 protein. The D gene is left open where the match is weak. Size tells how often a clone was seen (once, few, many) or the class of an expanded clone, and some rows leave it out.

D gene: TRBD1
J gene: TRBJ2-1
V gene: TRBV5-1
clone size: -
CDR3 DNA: TGCGCCAGCAGCACCCCAGGGGGCCGTAATGAGCAGTTCTTC
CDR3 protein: CASSTPGGRNEQFF

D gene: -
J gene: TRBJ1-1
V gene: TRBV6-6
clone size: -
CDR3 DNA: TGTGCCAGCAGTTACCCGACACCTGAAGCTTTCTTT
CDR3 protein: CASSYPTPEAFF

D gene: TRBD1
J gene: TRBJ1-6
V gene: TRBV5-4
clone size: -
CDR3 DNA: TGTGCCAGCAGCTTGGAGGGGGCGAGTTCACCCCTCCACTTT
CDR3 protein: CASSLEGASSPLHF

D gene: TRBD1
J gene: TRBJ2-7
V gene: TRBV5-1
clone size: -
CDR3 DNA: TGCGCCAGCAGCTTGGGACAGGGGAACTCCTACGAGCAGTACTTC
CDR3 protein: CASSLGQGNSYEQYF

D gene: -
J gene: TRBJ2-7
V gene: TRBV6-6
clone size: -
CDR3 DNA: TGTGCCAGCAGCAGCACCGGGAAAACCTACGAGCAGTACTTC
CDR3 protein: CASSSTGKTYEQYF

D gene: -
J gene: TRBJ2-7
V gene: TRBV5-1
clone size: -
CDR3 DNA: TGCGCCAGCAGCGAATTTCCTACCCGGGACACGTACTACGAGCAGTACTTC
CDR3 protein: CASSEFPTRDTYYEQYF

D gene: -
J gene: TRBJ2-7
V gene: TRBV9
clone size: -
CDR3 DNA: TGTGCCAGCAGCGTCCCAAGCCCGAGGCCGGCCTACGAGCAGTACTTC
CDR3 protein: CASSVPSPRPAYEQYF

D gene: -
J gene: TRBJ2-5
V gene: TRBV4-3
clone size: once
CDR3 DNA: TGCGCCAGCAGCCAAGATACAGGGGAGGTGACGGAGACCCAGTACTTC
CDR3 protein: CASSQDTGEVTETQYF

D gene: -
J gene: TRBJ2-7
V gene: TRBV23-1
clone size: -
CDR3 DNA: TGCGCCAGCAGTCATCAGGCCTGTTACGAGCAGTACTTC
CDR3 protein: CASSHQACYEQYF

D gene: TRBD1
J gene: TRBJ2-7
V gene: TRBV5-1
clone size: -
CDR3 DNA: TGCGCCAGCAGCTTGGGGACAGGGTTGACCTACGAGCAGTACTTC
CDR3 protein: CASSLGTGLTYEQYF

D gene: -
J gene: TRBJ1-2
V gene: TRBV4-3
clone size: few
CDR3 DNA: TGCGCCAGCAGCCAAGATGAAAGGGGCTCGAGTGGCTACACCTTC
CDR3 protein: CASSQDERGSSGYTF

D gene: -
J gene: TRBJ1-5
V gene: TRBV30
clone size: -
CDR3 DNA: TGTGCCTGGGGCGCAGGCTACCAGCCCCAGCATTTT
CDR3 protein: CAWGAGYQPQHF

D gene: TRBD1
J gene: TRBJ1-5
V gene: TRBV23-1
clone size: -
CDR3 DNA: TGCGCCAGCAGTCCCTTTTGGGACAGGGAATGGGTCCGAAGCAATCAGCCCCAGCATTTT
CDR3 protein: CASSPFWDREWVRSNQPQHF

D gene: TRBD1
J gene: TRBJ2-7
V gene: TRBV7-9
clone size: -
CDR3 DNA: TGTGCCAGCAGCCCTGAAAAGGGACAGGAGTACGAGCAGTACTTC
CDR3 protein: CASSPEKGQEYEQYF

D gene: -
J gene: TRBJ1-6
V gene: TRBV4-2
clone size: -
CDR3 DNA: TGTGCCAGCAGCCAAGACGGGGGGCCGCTTTCACCCCTCCACTTT
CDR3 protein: CASSQDGGPLSPLHF

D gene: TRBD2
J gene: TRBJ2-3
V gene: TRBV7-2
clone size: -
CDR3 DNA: TGTGCCAGCAGCGCGGGACTAGCGGCCACAGATACGCAGTATTTT
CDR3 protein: CASSAGLAATDTQYF

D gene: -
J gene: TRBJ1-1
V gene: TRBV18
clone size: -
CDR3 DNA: TGTGCCAGCTCACCACCCTGGAGCGTGGACACTGAAGCTTTCTTT
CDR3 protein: CASSPPWSVDTEAFF

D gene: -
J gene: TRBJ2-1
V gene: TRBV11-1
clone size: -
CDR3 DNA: TGTGCCAGCAGCTTGGGGGCAGGCAATGAGCAGTTCTTC
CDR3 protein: CASSLGAGNEQFF

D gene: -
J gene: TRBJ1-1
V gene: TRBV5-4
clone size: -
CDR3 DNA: TGTGCCAGCAGCAGGGGGGGGAACACTGAAGCTTTCTTT
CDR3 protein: CASSRGGNTEAFF

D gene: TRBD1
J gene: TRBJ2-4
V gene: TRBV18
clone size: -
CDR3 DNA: TGTGCCAGCTCACCATCGACAGGGGGTGAATTGTACTTC
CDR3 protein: CASSPSTGGELYF

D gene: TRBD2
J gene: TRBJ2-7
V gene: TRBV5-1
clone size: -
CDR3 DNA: TGCGCCAGCAGCTTAAATACTGGACTAGCGGGGGGCGAGTACTACGAGCAGTACTTC
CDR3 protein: CASSLNTGLAGGEYYEQYF

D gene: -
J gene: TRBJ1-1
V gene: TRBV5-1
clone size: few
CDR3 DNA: TGCGCCAGCAGCTTGGATTCAATAGCAGGGGCTGAAGCTTTCTTT
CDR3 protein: CASSLDSIAGAEAFF

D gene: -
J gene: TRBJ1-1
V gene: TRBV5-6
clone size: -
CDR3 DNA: TGTGCCAGCATCCTCGGGGGGGCCGGTTACACTGAAGCTTTCTTT
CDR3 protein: CASILGGAGYTEAFF

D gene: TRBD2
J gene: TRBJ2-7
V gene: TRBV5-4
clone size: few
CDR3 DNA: TGTGCCAGCAGCCAAGGGACTAGCGGGGACTCCTACGAGCAGTACTTC
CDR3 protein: CASSQGTSGDSYEQYF

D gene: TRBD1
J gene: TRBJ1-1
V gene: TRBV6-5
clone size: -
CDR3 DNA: TGTGCCAGCCACGGACAGGGAAGATTGAACACTGAAGCTTTCTTT
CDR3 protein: CASHGQGRLNTEAFF

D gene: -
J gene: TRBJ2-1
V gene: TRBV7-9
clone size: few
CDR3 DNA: TGTGCCAGCAGCGTCACCCGACAAAACAATGAGCAGTTCTTC
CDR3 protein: CASSVTRQNNEQFF

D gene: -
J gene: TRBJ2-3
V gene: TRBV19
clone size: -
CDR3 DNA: TGTGCCAGTAGTATAATTGGCCGCTGTTTT
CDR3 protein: CASSIIGRCF

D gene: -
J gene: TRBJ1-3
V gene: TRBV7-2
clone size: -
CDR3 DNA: TGTGCCAGCAGCTTACAGGGAAAAGCTGGAAACACCATATATTTT
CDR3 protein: CASSLQGKAGNTIYF

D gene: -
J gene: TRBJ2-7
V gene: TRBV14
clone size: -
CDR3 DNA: TGTGCCAGCAGCCTCAGACGGGGATATGAGCAGTACTTC
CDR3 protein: CASSLRRGYEQYF

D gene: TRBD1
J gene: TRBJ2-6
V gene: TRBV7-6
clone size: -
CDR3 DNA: TGTGCCAGCAGCTACCTCGACCTGACAGGGGGTGATACCTACTCTGGGGCCAACGTCCTGACTTTC
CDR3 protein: CASSYLDLTGGDTYSGANVLTF

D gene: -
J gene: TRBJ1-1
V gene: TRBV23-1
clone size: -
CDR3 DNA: TGCGCCAGCAGTCAATCGGGCAGTCGGCAAAGTGAAGCTTTCTTT
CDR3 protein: CASSQSGSRQSEAFF

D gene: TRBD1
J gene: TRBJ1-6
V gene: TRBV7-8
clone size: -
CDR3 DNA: TGTGCCAGCAGCTTGACAGGGAATAATTCACCCCTCCACTTT
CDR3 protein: CASSLTGNNSPLHF

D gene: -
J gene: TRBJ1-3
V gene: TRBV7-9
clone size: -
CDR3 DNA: TGTGCCAGCAGCTACCCGGGACATTACTCTGGAAACACCATATATTTT
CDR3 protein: CASSYPGHYSGNTIYF

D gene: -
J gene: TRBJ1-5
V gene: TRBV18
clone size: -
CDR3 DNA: TGTGCCAGCTCACCAAAGGTAGGGAGTGGGCAGCCCCAGCATTTT
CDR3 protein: CASSPKVGSGQPQHF

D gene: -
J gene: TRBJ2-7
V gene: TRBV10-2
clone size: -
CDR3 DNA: TGCGCCAGCAGTGACCTTCTCGAGCAGTACTTC
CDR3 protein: CASSDLLEQYF

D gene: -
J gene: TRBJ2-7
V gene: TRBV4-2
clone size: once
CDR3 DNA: TGTGCCAGCAGCCAAGTCCCTGGGGGGACGGCAACCTACGAGCAGTACTTC
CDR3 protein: CASSQVPGGTATYEQYF

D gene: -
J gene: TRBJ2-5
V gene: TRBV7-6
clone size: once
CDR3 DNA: TGTGCCAGCAGCTCCTGGAGGGAGACCCAGTACTTC
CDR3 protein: CASSSWRETQYF

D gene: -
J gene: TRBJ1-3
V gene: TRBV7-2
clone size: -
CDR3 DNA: TGTGCCAGCAGCTTGAGCTTAACTAACTCTGGAAACACCATATATTTT
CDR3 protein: CASSLSLTNSGNTIYF

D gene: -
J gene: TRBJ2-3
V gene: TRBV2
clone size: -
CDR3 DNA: TGTGCCAGCAGGGCAGACACAGATACGCAGTATTTT
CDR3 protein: CASRADTDTQYF

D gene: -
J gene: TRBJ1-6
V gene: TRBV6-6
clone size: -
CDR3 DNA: TGTGCCAGCAGTTATAGGCAGGGGCCAAATTCACCCCTCCACTTT
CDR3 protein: CASSYRQGPNSPLHF

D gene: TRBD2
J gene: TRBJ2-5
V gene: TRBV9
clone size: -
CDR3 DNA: TGTGCCAGCAGCCAAACGACTAGCGGGGGACAAGAGACCCAGTACTTC
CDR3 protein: CASSQTTSGGQETQYF